This T cell receptor beta chain was captured in a study of follicular helper T cells after annual influenza vaccination. This clone was counted between two and nine times. The table came from immunoSEQ multiplex PCR; TCRdb's copy has only in-frame clones and leaves some out. This table has several thousand clones, over 65% appearing once. Trimming pared 8 bases from V and 4 bases from J, leaving 11 bases between. The germline CDR1 and CDR2 sequences are SGHTA and FQGNSA. CDR3 length: 12 residues. Time point specified: 2014-2015 season, 7 days after vaccination. Sample: CXCR5+ CD38- circulating T follicular helper cells from blood, taken 7 days after influenza vaccination. Subset reported: circulating Tfh, non-naive CD4+CXCR5+PD-1+ (ICOS+CD38+ or ICOS-CD38-). The sequence derives from an adult who received the influenza vaccine. The chain uses TRBV7-2 and TRBJ1-2; a weak D match, TRBD1 (5 bases). CDR3 sequence (DNA): TGTGCCAGCCGACCCGGGGGCTATGGCTACACCTTC. Amino acid sequence: CASRPGGYGYTF.